One sample yielded the 18 T cell receptor beta chains listed below, sequenced in a study of human T cells and chemical hapten exposure. TCRdb re-called the RACE reads with MiXCR, one entry per CDR3 protein. This sample has 30,000 to 35,000 distinct CDR3 sequences, with less than 8% found just once. The sample's time point: healthy volunteer bleed at 2 weeks. Unfractionated whole blood was the source of the extracted total RNA. The sample taken for sequencing was whole blood. Receptors originate from a human donor in good health. Some clones in this sample may be carry-over from other donors' samples.

This clonotype is deemed medium-sized. This chain uses TRBV7-2 with TRBJ2-3; the D gene is possibly TRBD1 (7 bases). CDR1 and CDR2 from the germline V gene are SGHTA and FQGNSA. The V end was cut by 5 bases, the J end by 0 bases, with 15 bases between. The CDR3 length is 16 residues. The CDR3 nucleotides are TGTGCCAGCAGCCAGGGGGAGGCCTATAGCACAGATACGCAGTATTTT. Protein product: CASSQGEAYSTDTQYF.

This clonotype occurred a few times. The chain uses TRBV6-6 and TRBJ1-1; 8 nucleotides line up with TRBD1. V trimming: 0 bases; J trimming: 0 bases; junction bases outside the gene matches: 0. Germline V gene data show CDR1 as MNHNY and CDR2 as SVGAGI (reference sequence). CDR3 size: 15 residues. DNA of the CDR3: TGTGCCAGCAGTTACTCGGGACAGGTGAACACTGAAGCTTTCTTT. It yields the protein CASSYSGQVNTEAFF.

The V and J genes are TRBV29-1 and TRBJ1-2; D gene uncertain. With 7 bases removed from V and 3 bases from J, the gap between germline ends came to 15 bases. This CDR3 has 13 residues. CDR1 is SQVTM and CDR2 is ANQGSEA in the germline V gene. CDR3 in amino acids: CSANPGLHYGYTF. CDR3 nucleotides: TGCAGCGCGAACCCTGGTTTACACTATGGCTACACCTTC.

This clonotype showed up just a few times. The rearrangement uses TRBV5-6 and TRBJ1-5; D not certain. Trimming removed 0 bases from V and 5 bases from J, with 9 bases in between. From germline, CDR1 is SGHDT and CDR2 YYEEEE. The CDR3 runs 14 residues. This CDR3 is CASSLGLLHQPQHF. DNA for the CDR3: TGTGCCAGCAGCTTGGGGCTGCTGCATCAGCCCCAGCATTTT.

This clonotype showed up many times. This sequence joins TRBV20-1 and TRBJ1-5; the match to TRBD1 covers 8 bases. The germline gives CDR1 DFQATT, CDR2 SNEGSKA (reference sequence). V dropped 6 bases and J dropped 2; count of bases not matched to a gene: 6. The length of the CDR3 is 14 residues. The CDR3 region has the DNA TGCAGTGCGCGACAGGGGTTTGGCAATCAGCCCCAGCATTTT. It yields the protein CSARQGFGNQPQHF.

This clonotype was observed a handful of times. The CDR3 loop reads CACTPPGFSGANVLTF. The CDR3 region has the DNA TGTGCCTGCACCCCCCCGGGGTTCTCTGGGGCCAACGTCCTGACTTTC. The chain recombines TRBV30 with TRBJ2-6; the D gene is possibly TRBD2 (5 bases). Germline values: CDR1 GTSNPN, CDR2 SVGIG (reference sequence). The V end lost 6 bases, the J end lost 0 bases, and 15 bases lay between the germline ends. The CDR3 length is 16 residues.

This clonotype appeared many times. The chain couples TRBV12-3 or TRBV12-4 to TRBJ1-1, with D unclear. This CDR3 region has 13 residues. With 1 base removed from V and 2 bases from J, the gap between germline ends came to 5 bases. The CDR3 DNA sequence: TGTGCCAGCAGTTTAGACGGAAACACTGAAGCTTTCTTT. Its translation is CASSLDGNTEAFF.

As regards this clonotype: A clone one base away is much larger, so this may be a read error. V is TRBV6-5 and J is TRBJ1-4; D gene ambiguous. The V end lost 11 bases, the J end lost 5 bases, and 12 bases lay between the germline ends. Germline-derived CDR1 and CDR2 are MNHEY and SVGAGI. The length of the CDR3 is 12 residues. CDR3 sequence reads: CAGKRGNEKLFF. In DNA, the CDR3 is TGTGCCGGCAAACGAGGGAATGAAAAACTGTTTTTT.

This clonotype has ten or more counts. The genes are TRBV7-2 and TRBJ2-1; TRBD2 aligns across 11 bases. J lost 9 bases, V lost 5 bases, and 15 bases had no gene match. The germline V gene encodes CDR1 SGHTA and CDR2 FQGNSA. This CDR3 has 17 amino acids. The CDR3 sequence: CASSPRVAGGARFEQFF. The CDR3 coding sequence is TGTGCCAGCAGCCCAAGAGTAGCGGGGGGGGCGAGGTTTGAGCAGTTCTTC.

This clonotype was observed at least ten times. The rearrangement joins TRBV6-1 to TRBJ1-6; D may be TRBD1 (5 bases). Germline assignment: CDR1 MNHNS and CDR2 SASEGT. The V end lost 6 bases, the J end lost 1 base, and 10 bases lay between the germline ends. This CDR3 contains 15 residues. The CDR3 loop reads CASRQGESYNSPLHF. The CDR3, as DNA: TGTGCCAGCAGGCAGGGTGAGTCCTATAATTCACCCCTCCACTTT.

The chain recombines TRBV5-5 with TRBJ1-1; D ambiguous. CDR1 SGHKS and CDR2 YYEKEE come from the germline V gene (reference sequence). The CDR3 has 15 amino acids. Trimming removed 2 bases at V and 3 bases at J, with 14 bases between. The DNA for the CDR3 is TGTGCCAGCAGCTTAGGACGGTCTCAGTACACTGAAGCTTTCTTT. The encoded protein is CASSLGRSQYTEAFF.

The chain employs TRBV4-2 and TRBJ1-4; D is uncertain. The V end lost 0 bases, the J end lost 6 bases, and 17 bases lay between the germline ends. The CDR3 runs to 17 residues. Per the germline V gene, CDR1 is LGHNA and CDR2 is YNFKEQ. The CDR3 reads CASSQDWKAGIDEKLFF. The DNA of the CDR3 is TGTGCCAGCAGCCAAGATTGGAAGGCCGGCATCGATGAAAAACTGTTTTTT.

The V and J genes are TRBV6-2 or TRBV6-3 and TRBJ1-2; D call uncertain. Deletions cut 2 bases from V and 1 base from J, with 14 bases between. CDR3 length equals 16 residues. Germline V lookup: CDR1 MNHEY, CDR2 SVGEGT. In DNA, the CDR3 is TGTGCCAGCAGTTACCGCCCCCTGGCAGGTAACTATGGCTACACCTTC. Its translation is CASSYRPLAGNYGYTF.

This clonotype came up a few times. The chain employs TRBV20-1 and TRBJ2-6; D is unresolved. Trimming stripped 6 bases from V and 0 bases from J, with 6 bases between. This CDR3 spans 13 amino acids. From germline, CDR1 is DFQATT and CDR2 SNEGSKA (reference sequence). CDR3 sequence (DNA): TGCAGTGCAACGAGCTCTGGGGCCAACGTCCTGACTTTC. Translation: CSATSSGANVLTF.

This clonotype was seen a few times. The chain links TRBV20-1 to TRBJ1-1; D is unclear. Germline V gene sequence: CDR1 DFQATT, CDR2 SNEGSKA (reference sequence). This CDR3 region has 13 residues. V lost 5 bases, J lost 3 bases, and 13 bases lay in between. The chain's CDR3 is CSASLGWDTEAFF. CDR3 sequence (DNA): TGCAGTGCTTCCCTAGGATGGGACACTGAAGCTTTCTTT.

V gene TRBV27 combines with J gene TRBJ2-4; no firm D call. V was clipped by 6 bases and J by 3 bases, with 18 bases between them. This CDR3 comprises 16 residues. CDR1 and CDR2 (germline): MNHEY, SMNVEV (reference sequence). The CDR3 reads CASRPVHSDNKNIQYF. CDR3 in DNA: TGTGCCAGCAGACCTGTCCATTCGGATAACAAAAACATTCAGTACTTC.

The gene calls are TRBV12-3 or TRBV12-4 and TRBJ1-1, with 10 positions matching TRBD1. This CDR3 is 19 amino acids long. V lost 4 bases, J lost 5 bases, and 19 bases stayed unmatched. As DNA, the CDR3 is TGTGCCAGCAGTTCAAGCTGGGGGTGGGACAGGGGAGTTGGAACTGAAGCTTTCTTT. Amino acid sequence: CASSSSWGWDRGVGTEAFF.

This clonotype was detected many times. The chain carries TRBV4-1 and TRBJ1-3, with 7 positions matching TRBD1. The CDR3 sequence is 16 residues long. The V and J ends lost 1 base and 2 bases, in that order; junction bases with no gene match: 5. Germline-derived CDR1 and CDR2 are MGHRA and YSYEKL. CDR3 amino acids: CASSQGSGGTGNTIYF. For the CDR3, the DNA is TGCGCCAGCAGCCAAGGGTCAGGGGGGACTGGAAACACCATATATTTT.